The 30 T cell receptor beta chains presented below share a single source sample, sequenced in a study of blood T cell repertoires in COVID-19. Method: immunoSEQ multiplex PCR; TCRdb's copy keeps in-frame clones and lacks some. Found here are about 140,000 clones, approximately 90% of them singletons; the top ten hold about 4.3%. The specimen was peripheral blood. All receptors derive from a middle-aged woman with acute or convalescent COVID-19.

The V call is TRBV3-1 (or the pseudogene TRBV3-2), the J call TRBJ1-5, with 7 bases identical to TRBD1. Trimming took 3 bases from V and 3 from J; bases not matched to a gene: 5. CDR3 length: 15 amino acids. Germline lookup yields CDR1 LGHDT and CDR2 YNNKEL (reference sequence). This chain's CDR3 is CASSQAGTDNQPQHF. DNA for the CDR3: TGTGCCAGCAGCCAGGCCGGGACAGACAATCAGCCCCAGCATTTT.

The rearrangement uses TRBV6-6 and TRBJ2-1; TRBD2 aligns across 9 bases. Germline loops: CDR1 MNHNY, CDR2 SVGAGI (reference sequence). With V trimmed by 10 bases and J by 2 bases, 9 bases remained unmatched. The CDR3 covers 15 residues. The CDR3 region has the DNA TGTGCCACCTCGGGGGGCGGGAGGGCCTACAATGAGCAGTTCTTC. Its translation is CATSGGGRAYNEQFF.

The chain combines TRBV29-1 with TRBJ2-6, with a tentative D call TRBD2 (6 bases). Germline V gene lookup returns CDR1 SQVTM and CDR2 ANQGSEA. The V and J ends lost 7 bases and 0 bases respectively, with 10 bases between them. The CDR3 runs to 14 residues. CDR3 in amino acids: CSAGLHSGANVLTF. The CDR3 region has the DNA TGCAGCGCAGGACTACACTCTGGGGCCAACGTCCTGACTTTC.

Only a few counts were recorded for this clone. The chain employs TRBV4-2 and TRBJ2-1; 9 bases fit TRBD2. The CDR3 extends over 15 amino acids. J gave up 4 bases and V 1 base, and 2 bases lay outside the gene matches. Germline V gene lookup returns CDR1 LGHNA and CDR2 YNFKEQ. CDR3 in amino acids: CASSQGLAGYNEQFF. In DNA form, the CDR3 reads TGTGCCAGCAGCCAAGGGCTAGCGGGATACAATGAGCAGTTCTTC.

This clone was found once. The chain recombines TRBV6-5 with TRBJ2-7, with D possibly TRBD2 on 5 matching bases. The V gene lost 5 bases and the J gene lost 6 bases, with 14 bases spanning the gap. Germline CDR1 and CDR2: MNHEY and SVGAGI. The CDR3 extends over 13 amino acids. CDR3 protein: CASSLGQSGEQYF. CDR3 coding DNA: TGTGCCAGCAGTCTTGGCCAGAGCGGCGAGCAGTACTTC.

Here the CDR3 reads CAISISGSTSDEQFF. CDR3 nucleotides: TGTGCCATCAGTATTAGCGGGAGTACCTCCGATGAGCAGTTCTTC. The chain carries TRBV10-3 and TRBJ2-1; 9 bases are shared with TRBD2. There are 15 residues in the CDR3. J lost 8 bases, V lost 5 bases, and 10 bases had no gene match. From germline, CDR1 is ENHRY and CDR2 SYGVKD.

For the CDR3, the DNA is TGTGCCAGCTCACCGGGCCAGGATTACGAGCAGTTCTTC. Translating gives CASSPGQDYEQFF. The rearrangement links TRBV18 to TRBJ2-1; D not certain. This CDR3 comprises 13 residues. Deletions cut 3 bases from V and 10 bases from J, with 13 bases between. The germline CDR1 and CDR2 sequences are KGHSH and LQKENI.

V is TRBV4-2 and J is TRBJ2-1, with TRBD2 matching over 12 bases. Germline CDR1 LGHNA, CDR2 YNFKEQ. The CDR3 sequence is 17 residues long. V shed 1 base, J shed 2 bases, and the junction held 3 bases outside the gene matches. The CDR3 region has the DNA TGTGCCAGCAGCCAAGTTCTAGCGGGAGGGCCCTACAATGAGCAGTTCTTC. Encoded protein: CASSQVLAGGPYNEQFF.

The V call is TRBV7-2, the J call TRBJ2-7; 9 bases agree with TRBD2. Germline assignment: CDR1 SGHTA and CDR2 FQGNSA. CDR3 length: 14 residues. V was pared by 1 base and J by 6 bases, with 4 bases of the junction left unmatched. DNA for the CDR3: TGTGCCAGCAGCTTAGACGCGGGAGGGGGCGAGCAGTACTTC. It specifies CASSLDAGGGEQYF. The whole variable domain, filled in from reference TRBV7-2 and TRBJ2-7, reads GAGVSQSPSNKVTEKGKDVELRCDPISGHTALYWYRQSLGQGLEFLIYFQGNSAPDKSGLPSDRFSAERTGGSVSTLTIQRTQQEDSAVYLCASSLDAGGGEQYFGPGTRLTVT.

The V gene is TRBV27, the J gene TRBJ1-3; D not certain. V was pared by 3 bases and J by 3 bases, with 6 bases between. CDR1 is MNHEY and CDR2 is SMNVEV in the germline V gene (reference sequence). This CDR3 is 13 amino acids long. The CDR3, as DNA: TGTGCCAGCAGTTTTCAGTTTGGAAACACCATATATTTT. Encoded protein: CASSFQFGNTIYF.

This chain joins TRBV5-1 and TRBJ2-3; TRBD2 aligns across 11 bases. Germline assignment: CDR1 SGHRS and CDR2 YFSETQ. This CDR3 region has 18 residues. Germline trimming cut 0 bases from V and 0 bases from J; bases unmatched to any gene: 6. The CDR3 coding sequence is TGCGCCAGCAGCTTGGGACTAGCGGGGTTTCCTAGCACAGATACGCAGTATTTT. Amino acids: CASSLGLAGFPSTDTQYF. Full variable domain (missing parts from reference TRBV5-1 and TRBJ2-3): KAGVTQTPRYLIKTRGQQVTLSCSPISGHRSVSWYQQTPGQGLQFLFEYFSETQRNKGNFPGRFSGRQFSNSRSEMNVSTLELGDSALYLCASSLGLAGFPSTDTQYFGPGTRLTVL.

V and J are TRBV20-1 and TRBJ1-2, with a tentative D call TRBD1 (5 bases). Germline V gene lookup returns CDR1 DFQATT and CDR2 SNEGSKA (reference sequence). This CDR3 is built from 14 residues. V shed 3 bases and J shed 2 bases, with 13 bases lying between them. Written as DNA, the CDR3 is TGCAGTGCTAGTTTAAACCAGGGAAACTATGGCTACACCTTC. It codes for CSASLNQGNYGYTF.

In regard to this clone: This specimen includes other DNA sequences encoding the same CDR3. The rearrangement joins TRBV3-1 (or the pseudogene TRBV3-2) to TRBJ1-2; 7 nucleotides line up with TRBD1. CDR3 length: 13 residues. With V trimmed by 2 bases and J by 5 bases, 2 bases remained unmatched. Germline CDR1 and CDR2: LGHDT and YNNKEL (reference sequence). As DNA, the CDR3 is TGTGCCAGCAGCCAACGACAGGGATATGGCTACACCTTC. This sequence encodes CASSQRQGYGYTF.

The chain combines TRBV11-2 with TRBJ1-1; D not resolved. The V end lost 1 base, the J end lost 2 bases, and 8 bases lay between the germline ends. Germline loops: CDR1 SGHAT, CDR2 FQNNGV. The CDR3 covers 14 residues. In nucleotides, the CDR3 is TGTGCCAGCAGCTTAGCAACACCTAACACTGAAGCTTTCTTT. Protein product: CASSLATPNTEAFF.

This rearrangement joins TRBV21-1 to TRBJ1-2; TRBD1, the table's D call, was not compared with the DNA. TRBV21-1 counts as a pseudogene. The CDR3 has 15 residues. In DNA form, the CDR3 reads TGTGCCAGCAGCTTACAGGGGGCCGCTAACTATGGCTACACCTTC. It yields the protein CASSLQGAANYGYTF.

This chain uses TRBV18 with TRBJ2-4; a weak D match, TRBD2 (6 bases). Trimming pared 5 bases from V and 5 bases from J, leaving 13 bases between. This CDR3 has 14 amino acids. From germline, CDR1 is KGHSH and CDR2 LQKENI. The CDR3 is CASSAEEGQNIQYF. CDR3 sequence (DNA): TGTGCCAGCTCAGCCGAGGAGGGCCAAAACATTCAGTACTTC. The full variable domain, rest sourced from reference TRBV18 and TRBJ2-4, is NAGVMQNPRHLVRRRGQEARLRCSPMKGHSHVYWYRQLPEEGLKFMVYLQKENIIDESGMPKERFSAEFPKEGPSILRIQQVVRGDSAAYFCASSAEEGQNIQYFGAGTRLSVL.

The chain recombines TRBV10-3 with TRBJ1-1, with D perhaps matching TRBD1 (5 bases). CDR3 length: 12 amino acids. The V end was cut by 10 bases, the J end by 0 bases, with 9 bases between. The germline V gene encodes CDR1 ENHRY and CDR2 SYGVKD. CDR3 nucleotides: TGTGCCACCGGACATATGAACACTGAAGCTTTCTTT. Amino acids: CATGHMNTEAFF.

V and J are TRBV6-9 and TRBJ2-7; 8 bases are a match to TRBD1. V trimming: 6 bases; J trimming: 2 bases; junction bases outside the gene matches: 6. The germline V gene has CDR1 MNHGY and CDR2 SVAAGI. The CDR3 totals 14 residues. CDR3 nucleotides: TGTGCCAGCAGGATGGACAGGGACCCCTACGAGCAGTACTTC. This sequence encodes CASRMDRDPYEQYF.

V is TRBV7-9 and J is TRBJ1-4, with 7 bases fitting TRBD1. Germline V gene data show CDR1 as SEHNR and CDR2 as FQNEAQ (reference sequence). This CDR3 has 15 residues. J gave up 5 bases and V 4 bases, and 7 bases lay outside the gene matches. The CDR3 region is CASSSLTGINEKLFF. CDR3 DNA sequence: TGTGCCAGCAGCTCCTTGACAGGGATAAATGAAAAACTGTTTTTT.

The chain joins TRBV19 to TRBJ1-5, with a weak D call TRBD1 (5 bases). Germline V lookup: CDR1 LNHDA, CDR2 SQIVND (reference sequence). V was pared by 3 bases and J by 4 bases, with 10 bases between. The CDR3 is 14 amino acids. The CDR3 reads CASSMQGSNQPQHF. The CDR3 DNA is TGTGCCAGTAGTATGCAGGGATCAAATCAGCCCCAGCATTTT.

The chain joins TRBV7-9 to TRBJ2-1; 8 nucleotides align to TRBD2. CDR3 length: 18 residues. The V and J ends lost 2 bases and 2 bases, in that order; junction bases with no gene match: 11. CDR1 is SEHNR and CDR2 is FQNEAQ in the germline V gene (reference sequence). The CDR3 is CASSLLAGTFATYNEQFF. The CDR3, as DNA: TGTGCCAGCAGCTTACTAGCGGGCACCTTTGCGACCTACAATGAGCAGTTCTTC.

The CDR3 protein is CASSPRGTPIATNEKLFF. CDR3 bases: TGTGCCAGCAGCCCTCGGGGGACCCCCATAGCAACTAATGAAAAACTGTTTTTT. The rearrangement joins TRBV5-8 to TRBJ1-4, with D possibly matching TRBD1 (5 bases). Per the germline V gene, CDR1 is SGHTS and CDR2 is YDEGEE. Trimming shortened V by 4 bases and J by 0 bases, and 19 bases separated the two germline ends. There are 18 residues in the CDR3.

The rearrangement joins TRBV3-1 (or the pseudogene TRBV3-2) to TRBJ2-7, with TRBD1 matching 7 bases. The junction had 9 bases not matched to a gene; V was cut back by 1 base and J by 3 bases. Germline-derived CDR1 and CDR2 are LGHDT and YNNKEL (reference sequence). This CDR3 comprises 16 residues. The CDR3 here is CASSQGFYRGSYEQYF. CDR3 in DNA: TGTGCCAGCAGCCAAGGATTTTACAGGGGAAGCTACGAGCAGTACTTC.

CDR3 loop: CASKPGENSNEKLFF. CDR3 DNA: TGTGCCAGTAAACCAGGGGAAAATTCTAATGAAAAACTGTTTTTT. The chain couples TRBV19 to TRBJ1-4; tentative D call: TRBD1 (6 bases). V gave up 7 bases and J gave up 3 bases, with 15 bases separating them. Germline CDR1 and CDR2: LNHDA and SQIVND (reference sequence). This CDR3 comprises 15 residues.

The chain has TRBV6-4 and TRBJ2-1; 12 bases are a match to TRBD1. Losses at the gene ends were 1 base for V and 7 bases for J; bases not matched to a gene: 2. Germline CDR1 reads MRHNA; CDR2 reads SNTAGT. The CDR3 is made up of 15 amino acids. As DNA, the CDR3 is TGTGCCAGCAGTGACTGGGACAGGGGGCGGAATGAGCAGTTCTTC. This sequence encodes CASSDWDRGRNEQFF.

The V gene is TRBV6-2 or TRBV6-3, the J gene TRBJ1-1, with 7 bases that match TRBD1. This CDR3 has 13 amino acids. After removal of 6 bases from V and 4 bases from J, the junction contained 5 bases not matched to a gene. The germline gives CDR1 MNHEY, CDR2 SVGEGT. The CDR3 DNA sequence: TGTGCCAGCAGATACAGGGGTGGCACTGAAGCTTTCTTT. As protein: CASRYRGGTEAFF.

The chain joins TRBV3-1 (or the pseudogene TRBV3-2) to TRBJ1-3; a possible D gene is TRBD1 (5 bases). The CDR3 consists of 14 residues. V lost 4 bases to trimming and J lost 0 bases, with 7 bases between them. The germline V gene encodes CDR1 LGHDT and CDR2 YNNKEL (reference sequence). The CDR3 reads CASSPRDSGNTIYF. The CDR3 DNA reads as TGTGCCAGCAGCCCCAGGGACTCTGGAAACACCATATATTTT.

This clone has only one observation. The chain has TRBV6-5 and TRBJ1-3, with D possibly matching TRBD1 (6 bases). CDR3 length equals 15 residues. Germline CDR1 reads MNHEY; CDR2 reads SVGAGI. V was cut by 3 bases and J by 4 bases, with 13 bases left in between. The CDR3 protein is CASSYSQGAGNTIYF. The DNA of the CDR3 is TGTGCCAGCAGTTATTCACAGGGCGCCGGAAACACCATATATTTT.

The chain has TRBV19 and TRBJ1-1; D call uncertain. Germline CDR1 LNHDA, CDR2 SQIVND (reference sequence). The V and J ends lost 3 bases and 0 bases respectively, with 20 bases between them. The length of the CDR3 is 18 residues. The chain's CDR3 is CASSMRIGVGVMNTEAFF. The CDR3 DNA sequence: TGTGCCAGTAGTATGCGGATTGGTGTCGGGGTGATGAACACTGAAGCTTTCTTT.

V is TRBV28 and J is TRBJ1-1; TRBD1 matches 7 bases. The junction had 13 bases not matched to a gene; V was cut back by 5 bases and J by 13 bases. The CDR3 length is 13 residues. The germline gives CDR1 MDHEN, CDR2 SYDVKM. For the CDR3, the DNA is TGTGCCAGCAGTATCACCTCCCTCCAGGGGGTTTTCTTT. Protein product: CASSITSLQGVFF.